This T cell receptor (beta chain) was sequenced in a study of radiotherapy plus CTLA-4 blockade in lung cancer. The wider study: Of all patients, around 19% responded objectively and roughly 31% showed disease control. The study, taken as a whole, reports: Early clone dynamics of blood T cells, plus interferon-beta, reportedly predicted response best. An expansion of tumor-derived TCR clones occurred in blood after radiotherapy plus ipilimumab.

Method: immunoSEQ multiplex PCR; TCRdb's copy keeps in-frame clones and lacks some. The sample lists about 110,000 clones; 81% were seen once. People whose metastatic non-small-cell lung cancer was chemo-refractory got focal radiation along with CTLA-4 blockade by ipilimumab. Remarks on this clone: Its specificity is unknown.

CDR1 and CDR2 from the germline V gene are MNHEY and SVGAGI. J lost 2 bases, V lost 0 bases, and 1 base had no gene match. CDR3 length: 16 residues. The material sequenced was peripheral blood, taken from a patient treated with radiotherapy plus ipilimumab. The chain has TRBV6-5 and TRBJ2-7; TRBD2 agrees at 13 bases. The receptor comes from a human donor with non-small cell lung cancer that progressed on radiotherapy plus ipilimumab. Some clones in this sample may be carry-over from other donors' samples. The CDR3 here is CASSYSTSGGTYEQYF. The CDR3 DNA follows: TGTGCCAGCAGTTACTCGACTAGCGGGGGGACCTACGAGCAGTACTTC.